Included here is one T cell receptor beta chain sequence, with context. Its antigen is as yet unknown. This sample stems from a study of T cell responses to AZD1222 COVID-19 vaccine. Overall study: Pooled together were second doses at about 4 or about 12 weeks. Findings and limits, study-wide: Among vaccine-associated CD4 TCRs, coverage spanned spike, with dominance at 160-218 and 743-854. A rise in Spike-specific TCR breadth and depth followed two AZD1222 doses. Females made up more of the donors, who were largely white British, and clonal diversity may have come out too low.

Here immunoSEQ multiplex PCR was the method, and the copy in TCRdb shows in-frame clones only, minus some. Of about 140,000 clones in the sample, 75% to 95% were seen once. The V gene's germline CDR1 is WSHSY and CDR2 SAAADI. Trimming pared 6 bases from V and 5 bases from J, leaving 8 bases between. The length of the CDR3 is 12 residues. The V gene is TRBV10-2, the J gene TRBJ2-1, with no clear D. Sequences were derived from peripheral blood, sampled on day 0 of AZD1222 vaccination. This TCR derives from an adult in good health. CDR3 in amino acids: CASSLWDNEQFF. The CDR3 DNA sequence: TGCGCCAGCAGCCTGTGGGACAATGAGCAGTTCTTC.